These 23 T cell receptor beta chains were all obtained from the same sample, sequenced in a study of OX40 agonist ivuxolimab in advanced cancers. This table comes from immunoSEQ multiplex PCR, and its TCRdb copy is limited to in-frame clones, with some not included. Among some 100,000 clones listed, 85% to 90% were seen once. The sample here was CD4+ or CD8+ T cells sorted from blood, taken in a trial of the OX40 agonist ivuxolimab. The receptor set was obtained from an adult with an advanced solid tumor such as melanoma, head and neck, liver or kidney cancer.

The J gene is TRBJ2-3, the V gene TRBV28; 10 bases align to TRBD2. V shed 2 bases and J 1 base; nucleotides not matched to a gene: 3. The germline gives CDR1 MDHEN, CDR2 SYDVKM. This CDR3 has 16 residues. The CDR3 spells CASSLPGLAGTDTQYF. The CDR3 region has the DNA TGTGCCAGCAGTTTACCCGGACTAGCGGGCACAGATACGCAGTATTTT. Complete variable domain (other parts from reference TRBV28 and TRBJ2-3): DVKVTQSSRYLVKRTGEKVFLECVQDMDHENMFWYRQDPGLGLRLIYFSYDVKMKEKGDIPEGYSVSREKKERFSLILESASTNQTSMYLCASSLPGLAGTDTQYFGPGTRLTVL.

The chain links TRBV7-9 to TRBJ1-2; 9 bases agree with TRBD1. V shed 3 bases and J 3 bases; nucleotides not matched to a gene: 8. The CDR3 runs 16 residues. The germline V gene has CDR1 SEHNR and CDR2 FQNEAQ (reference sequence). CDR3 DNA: TGTGCCAGCAGCTTGGCCATAGACAGGGGGGACTATGGCTACACCTTC. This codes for CASSLAIDRGDYGYTF.

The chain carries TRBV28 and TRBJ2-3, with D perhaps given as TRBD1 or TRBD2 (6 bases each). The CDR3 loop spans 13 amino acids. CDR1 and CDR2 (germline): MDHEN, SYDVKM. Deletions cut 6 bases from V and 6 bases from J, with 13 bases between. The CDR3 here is CASSPPGADTQYF. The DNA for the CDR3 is TGTGCCAGCAGCCCCCCGGGGGCGGATACGCAGTATTTT.

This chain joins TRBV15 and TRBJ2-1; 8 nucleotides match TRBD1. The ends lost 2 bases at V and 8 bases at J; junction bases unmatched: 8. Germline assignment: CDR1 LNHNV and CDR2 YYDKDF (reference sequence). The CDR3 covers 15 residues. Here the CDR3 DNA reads TGTGCCACCAGCAGAAGAACAGGGGGTAGGGATGAGCAGTTCTTC. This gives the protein CATSRRTGGRDEQFF.

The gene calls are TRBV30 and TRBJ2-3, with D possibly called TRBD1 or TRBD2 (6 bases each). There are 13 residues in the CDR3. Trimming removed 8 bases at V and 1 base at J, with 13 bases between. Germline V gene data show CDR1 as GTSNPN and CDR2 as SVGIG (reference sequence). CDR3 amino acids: CAVWGAGTDTQYF. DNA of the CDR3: TGTGCCGTTTGGGGGGCTGGCACAGATACGCAGTATTTT. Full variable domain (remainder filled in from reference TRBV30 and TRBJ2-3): SQTIHQWPATLVQPVGSPLSLECTVEGTSNPNLYWYRQAAGRGLQLLFYSVGIGQISSEVPQNLSASRPQDRQFILSSKKLLLSDSGFYLCAVWGAGTDTQYFGPGTRLTVL.

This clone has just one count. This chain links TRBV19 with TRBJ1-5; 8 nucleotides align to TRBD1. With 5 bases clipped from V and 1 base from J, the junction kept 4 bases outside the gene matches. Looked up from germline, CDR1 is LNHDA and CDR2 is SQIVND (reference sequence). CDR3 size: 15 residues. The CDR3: CASSVQGESNQPQHF. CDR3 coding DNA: TGTGCCAGTAGTGTACAGGGGGAGAGCAATCAGCCCCAGCATTTT.

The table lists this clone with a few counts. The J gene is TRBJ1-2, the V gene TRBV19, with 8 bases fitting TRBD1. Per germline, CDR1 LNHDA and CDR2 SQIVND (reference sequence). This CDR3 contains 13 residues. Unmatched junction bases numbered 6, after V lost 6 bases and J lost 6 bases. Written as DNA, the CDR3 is TGTGCCAGTAGCCACAGGGGGAATGATGGCTACACCTTC. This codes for CASSHRGNDGYTF.

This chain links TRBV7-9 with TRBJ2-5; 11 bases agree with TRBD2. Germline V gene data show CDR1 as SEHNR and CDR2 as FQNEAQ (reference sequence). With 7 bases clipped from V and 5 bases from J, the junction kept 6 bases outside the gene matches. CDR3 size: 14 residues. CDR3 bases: TGTGCCAGCACCCTACTAGCGGGAGTTGAGACCCAGTACTTC. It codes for CASTLLAGVETQYF.

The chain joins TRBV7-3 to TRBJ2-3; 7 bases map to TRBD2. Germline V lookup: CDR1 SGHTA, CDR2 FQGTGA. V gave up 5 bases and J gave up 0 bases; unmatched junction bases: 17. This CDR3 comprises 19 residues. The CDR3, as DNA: TGTGCCAGCAGCCCTCCCCCCGGGGCTAGCGGCCCTAGCACAGATACGCAGTATTTT. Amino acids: CASSPPPGASGPSTDTQYF. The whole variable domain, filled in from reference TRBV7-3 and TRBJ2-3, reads GAGVSQTPSNKVTEKGKYVELRCDPISGHTALYWYRQSLGQGPEFLIYFQGTGAADDSGLPNDRFFAVRPEGSVSTLKIQRTERGDSAVYLCASSPPPGASGPSTDTQYFGPGTRLTVL.

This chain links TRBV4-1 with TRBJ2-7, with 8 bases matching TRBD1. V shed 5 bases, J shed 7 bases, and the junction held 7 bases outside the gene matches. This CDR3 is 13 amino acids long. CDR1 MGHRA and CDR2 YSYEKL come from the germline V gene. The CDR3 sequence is CASSSQGAGEQYF. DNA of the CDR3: TGCGCCAGCAGCTCCCAGGGGGCAGGTGAGCAGTACTTC.

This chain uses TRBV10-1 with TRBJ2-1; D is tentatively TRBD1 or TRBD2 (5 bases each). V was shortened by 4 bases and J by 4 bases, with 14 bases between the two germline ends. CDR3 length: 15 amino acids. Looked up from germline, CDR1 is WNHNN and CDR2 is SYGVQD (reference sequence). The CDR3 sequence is CASSASGTAYNEQFF. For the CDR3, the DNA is TGCGCCAGCAGTGCCTCCGGGACGGCTTACAATGAGCAGTTCTTC.

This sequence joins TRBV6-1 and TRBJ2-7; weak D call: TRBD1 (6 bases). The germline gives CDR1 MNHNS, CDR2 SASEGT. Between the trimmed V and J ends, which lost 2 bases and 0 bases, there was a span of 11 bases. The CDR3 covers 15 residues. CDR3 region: CASSERTESSYEQYF. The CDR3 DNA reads TGTGCCAGCAGTGAAAGGACAGAGAGCTCCTACGAGCAGTACTTC.

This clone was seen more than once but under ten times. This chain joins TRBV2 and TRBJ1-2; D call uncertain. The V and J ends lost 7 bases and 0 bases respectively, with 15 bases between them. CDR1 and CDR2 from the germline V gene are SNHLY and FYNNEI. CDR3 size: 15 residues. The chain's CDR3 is CASTERHTANYGYTF. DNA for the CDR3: TGTGCCAGCACCGAAAGACATACTGCTAACTATGGCTACACCTTC.

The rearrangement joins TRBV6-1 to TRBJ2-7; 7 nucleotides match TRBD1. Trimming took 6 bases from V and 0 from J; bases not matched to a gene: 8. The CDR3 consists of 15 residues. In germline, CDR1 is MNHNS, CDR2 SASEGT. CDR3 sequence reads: CASRESDRYSYEQYF. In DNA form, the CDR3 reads TGTGCCAGCAGGGAATCGGACAGGTACTCCTACGAGCAGTACTTC.

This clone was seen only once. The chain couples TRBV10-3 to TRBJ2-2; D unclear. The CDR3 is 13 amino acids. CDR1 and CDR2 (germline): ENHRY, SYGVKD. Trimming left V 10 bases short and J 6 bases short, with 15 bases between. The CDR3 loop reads CATQQNQAGELFF. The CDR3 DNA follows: TGTGCCACCCAACAAAATCAGGCCGGGGAGCTGTTTTTT.

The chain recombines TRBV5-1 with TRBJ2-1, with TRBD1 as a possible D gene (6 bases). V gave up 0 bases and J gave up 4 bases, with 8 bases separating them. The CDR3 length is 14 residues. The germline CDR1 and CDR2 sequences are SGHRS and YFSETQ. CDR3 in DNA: TGCGCCAGCAGCTTGGAACAGGGTTACAATGAGCAGTTCTTC. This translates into CASSLEQGYNEQFF.

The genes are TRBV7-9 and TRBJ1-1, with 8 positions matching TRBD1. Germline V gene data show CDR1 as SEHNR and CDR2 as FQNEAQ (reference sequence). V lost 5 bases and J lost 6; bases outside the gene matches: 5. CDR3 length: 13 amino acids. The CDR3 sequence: CASSMDRASEAFF. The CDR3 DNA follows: TGTGCCAGCAGCATGGACAGGGCTTCTGAAGCTTTCTTT.

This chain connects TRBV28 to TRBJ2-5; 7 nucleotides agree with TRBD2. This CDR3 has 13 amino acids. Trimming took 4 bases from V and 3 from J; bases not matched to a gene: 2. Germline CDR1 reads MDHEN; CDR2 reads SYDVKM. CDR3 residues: CASSSGGEETQYF. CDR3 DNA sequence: TGTGCCAGCAGTTCGGGGGGAGAAGAGACCCAGTACTTC.

The CDR3 is CASTRGDNEQFF. The CDR3 coding sequence is TGTGCCAGTACCCGGGGAGACAATGAGCAGTTCTTC. The chain has TRBV19 and TRBJ2-1; weak D call: TRBD2 (5 bases). CDR3 size: 12 residues. V was shortened by 7 bases and J by 5 bases, with 9 bases between the two germline ends. Per germline, CDR1 LNHDA and CDR2 SQIVND (reference sequence).

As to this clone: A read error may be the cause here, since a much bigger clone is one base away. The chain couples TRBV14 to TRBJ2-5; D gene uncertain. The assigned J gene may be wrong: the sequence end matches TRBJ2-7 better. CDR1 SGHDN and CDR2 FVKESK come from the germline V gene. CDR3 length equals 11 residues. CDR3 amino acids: CASSQGYEQYF. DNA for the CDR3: TGTGCCAGCAGCCAAGGCTACGAGCAGTACTTC.

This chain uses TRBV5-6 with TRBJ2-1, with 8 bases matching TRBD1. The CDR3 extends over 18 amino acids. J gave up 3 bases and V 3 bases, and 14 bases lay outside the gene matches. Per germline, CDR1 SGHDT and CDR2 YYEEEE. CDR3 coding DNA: TGTGCCAGCAGCTGGGGACTCTCAGGGGGCGCGGGCTACAATGAGCAGTTCTTC. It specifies CASSWGLSGGAGYNEQFF. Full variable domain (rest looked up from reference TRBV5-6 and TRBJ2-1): DAGVTQSPTHLIKTRGQQVTLRCSPKSGHDTVSWYQQALGQGPQFIFQYYEEEERQRGNFPDRFSGHQFPNYSSELNVNALLLGDSALYLCASSWGLSGGAGYNEQFFGPGTRLTVL.

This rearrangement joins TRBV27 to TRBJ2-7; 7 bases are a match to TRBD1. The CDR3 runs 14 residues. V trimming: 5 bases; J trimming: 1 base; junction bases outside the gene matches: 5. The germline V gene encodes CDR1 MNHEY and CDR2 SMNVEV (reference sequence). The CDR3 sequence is CASSLTGNSYEQYF. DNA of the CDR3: TGTGCCAGCAGTCTGACAGGGAATTCCTACGAGCAGTACTTC.

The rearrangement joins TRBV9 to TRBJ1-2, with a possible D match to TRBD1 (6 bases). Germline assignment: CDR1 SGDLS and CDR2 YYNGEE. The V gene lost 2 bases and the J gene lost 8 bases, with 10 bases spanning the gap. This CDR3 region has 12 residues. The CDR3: CASSVQGRGYTF. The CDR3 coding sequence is TGTGCCAGCAGCGTTCAGGGGAGGGGCTACACCTTC.